The next 6 T cell receptor beta chains were all read from a single sample in a study of cytomegalovirus exposure and HLA in healthy donors. Produced via immunoSEQ multiplex PCR; TCRdb's table is partial and in-frame only. The sample has over 110,000 clones, 80% to 90% seen once. Sequenced material: PBMCs. These receptors were obtained from a man aged 18-30 years in good health and CMV-seronegative.

The V call is TRBV11-2, the J call TRBJ2-5, with D possibly being TRBD1 (6 bases). CDR3 length: 15 amino acids. V gave up 4 bases and J gave up 5 bases, with 17 bases separating them. Germline-derived CDR1 and CDR2 are SGHAT and FQNNGV. The CDR3 region is CASSSLSRGFETQYF. In DNA, the CDR3 is TGTGCCAGCAGCTCCCTTTCCAGGGGATTCGAGACCCAGTACTTC. The full variable domain, in which reference TRBV11-2 and TRBJ2-5 provide the parts outside the CDR3, is EAGVAQSPRYKIIEKRQSVAFWCNPISGHATLYWYQQILGQGPKLLIQFQNNGVVDDSQLPKDRFSAERLKGVDSTLKIQPAKLEDSAVYLCASSSLSRGFETQYFGPGTRLLVL.

The genes are TRBV6-1 and TRBJ2-7; TRBD1 matches 8 bases. Trimming at V came to 6 bases and at J to 4 bases, leaving 8 bases not matched to a gene. CDR1 is MNHNS and CDR2 is SASEGT in the germline V gene. CDR3 length: 14 residues. The CDR3 sequence: CASSRRQGRYEQYF. The CDR3 DNA sequence: TGTGCCAGCAGCCGAAGACAGGGGCGGTACGAGCAGTACTTC.

The V call is TRBV5-1, the J call TRBJ1-2, with unresolved D. The CDR3 covers 13 residues. V was cut by 0 bases and J by 2 bases, with 5 bases left in between. Germline CDR1 SGHRS, CDR2 YFSETQ. CDR3 DNA: TGCGCCAGCAGCTTGGCCAGAAACTATGGCTACACCTTC. This gives the protein CASSLARNYGYTF.

The chain links TRBV5-1 to TRBJ2-7; tentative D call: TRBD1 (8 bases). Germline-derived CDR1 and CDR2 are SGHRS and YFSETQ. Trimming pared 4 bases from V and 4 bases from J, leaving 18 bases between. This CDR3 is 15 amino acids long. The CDR3 loop is CASSATGGGSYEQYF. The DNA for the CDR3 is TGCGCCAGCAGCGCTACAGGGGGAGGGAGTTACGAGCAGTACTTC. The full variable domain, in which reference TRBV5-1 and TRBJ2-7 provide the parts outside the CDR3, is KAGVTQTPRYLIKTRGQQVTLSCSPISGHRSVSWYQQTPGQGLQFLFEYFSETQRNKGNFPGRFSGRQFSNSRSEMNVSTLELGDSALYLCASSATGGGSYEQYFGPGTRLTVT.

This chain joins TRBV27 and TRBJ2-7; D perhaps matches TRBD2 (6 bases). Trimming stripped 6 bases from V and 4 bases from J, with 16 bases between. Per germline, CDR1 MNHEY and CDR2 SMNVEV (reference sequence). The CDR3 covers 14 residues. CDR3 sequence (DNA): TGTGCCAGCAGCCCTCTAGGAGCGGGTTACGAGCAGTACTTC. This codes for CASSPLGAGYEQYF.

J is TRBJ2-7 and V is TRBV27, with a tentative D call TRBD1 (6 bases). Germline V gives CDR1 MNHEY, CDR2 SMNVEV (reference sequence). Trimming took 2 bases from V and 5 from J, leaving 13 bases between them. CDR3 length: 14 amino acids. The CDR3 DNA follows: TGTGCCAGCAGTTTAAGGGGGAGTACGGACGAGCAGTACTTC. This codes for CASSLRGSTDEQYF.